These 22 T cell receptor beta chains came from one sample sequenced in a study of blood T cell repertoires in COVID-19. The data were produced by immunoSEQ multiplex PCR, yet TCRdb's version contains in-frame clones alone and is incomplete. The sample yields about 150,000 clones, around nine tenths seen once. Sequencing used peripheral blood. The receptors shown here come from a man between 45 and 60 years old with acute or convalescent COVID-19.

This chain joins TRBV28 and TRBJ2-3; tentatively, D is TRBD1 (7 bases). Trimming shortened V by 6 bases and J by 0 bases, and 16 bases separated the two germline ends. Germline V gene sequence: CDR1 MDHEN, CDR2 SYDVKM. The CDR3 contains 16 residues. The chain's CDR3 is CASSQGGGGSTDTQYF. In DNA form, the CDR3 reads TGTGCCAGCAGCCAGGGGGGTGGGGGCAGCACAGATACGCAGTATTTT.

The chain links TRBV5-1 to TRBJ2-3, with 9 bases that match TRBD2. The V segment lost 3 bases and the J segment 4 bases; nucleotides outside the gene matches: 9. In germline, CDR1 is SGHRS, CDR2 YFSETQ. The CDR3 loop spans 16 amino acids. DNA of the CDR3: TGCGCCAGCAGCTCTTCAGCTAGCGGGAACGCAGATACGCAGTATTTT. Its protein is CASSSSASGNADTQYF.

The rearrangement uses TRBV19 and TRBJ1-1; D gene unclear. This CDR3 comprises 11 residues. Germline CDR1 and CDR2: LNHDA and SQIVND (reference sequence). The germline V and J ends were trimmed by 2 bases and 7 bases, with 5 bases remaining between them. This CDR3 is CASSIRSEAFF. CDR3 DNA: TGTGCCAGTAGTATACGGAGTGAAGCTTTCTTT.

The rearrangement links TRBV6-1 to TRBJ2-5; D is possibly TRBD1 (6 bases). Germline V gene data show CDR1 as MNHNS and CDR2 as SASEGT. V dropped 3 bases and J dropped 7 bases, with 15 bases sitting between them. The CDR3 totals 14 residues. CDR3 nucleotides: TGTGCCAGCAGTGACGGGACACCTAAGGTGACCCAGTACTTC. Its translation is CASSDGTPKVTQYF.

The chain combines TRBV2 with TRBJ2-7; 7 positions match TRBD1. Germline lookup yields CDR1 SNHLY and CDR2 FYNNEI. The trim removed 9 bases at V and 0 bases at J, leaving 5 bases unmatched. The CDR3 has 13 amino acids. The CDR3 reads CASTGQNSYEQYV. The CDR3 bases are TGTGCCAGTACGGGACAGAACTCCTACGAGCAGTACGTC.

Here the CDR3 DNA reads TGTGCTAGTGGGCGGGACAGGGGGCTTGGCTACACCTTC. Protein sequence: CASGRDRGLGYTF. V is TRBV12-5 and J is TRBJ1-2; 12 bases are a match to TRBD1. The CDR3 spans 13 residues. Losses at the gene ends were 6 bases for V and 7 bases for J; bases not matched to a gene: 3. The germline gives CDR1 LGHNT, CDR2 FRNRAP.

The chain has TRBV5-1 and TRBJ1-1; D not resolved. V gave up 3 bases and J gave up 3 bases, with 9 bases separating them. The germline V gene encodes CDR1 SGHRS and CDR2 YFSETQ. The CDR3 has 13 amino acids. The DNA of the CDR3 is TGCGCCAGCAGCTCCCCCCCGGACACTGAAGCTTTCTTT. It codes for CASSSPPDTEAFF.

The J gene is TRBJ2-7, the V gene TRBV10-3, with TRBD2 as a possible D gene (6 bases). CDR3 length: 13 amino acids. V shed 8 bases and J shed 6 bases, with 17 bases lying between them. Germline values: CDR1 ENHRY, CDR2 SYGVKD. CDR3 residues: CAIQGPEEGEQYF. CDR3 nucleotide sequence: TGTGCCATCCAAGGGCCTGAGGAGGGCGAGCAGTACTTC.

CDR3 in amino acids: CASSYSSSGEQFF. The CDR3 DNA is TGTGCCAGCAGTTACTCGTCTAGCGGGGAGCAGTTCTTC. V gene TRBV6-6 combines with J gene TRBJ2-1; TRBD2 matches 8 bases. The CDR3 is made up of 13 amino acids. Germline V lookup: CDR1 MNHNY, CDR2 SVGAGI (reference sequence). V lost 0 bases to trimming and J lost 10 bases; unmatched junction nucleotides: 2.

The chain is built from TRBV7-3 and TRBJ1-5, with a tentative D call TRBD1 (6 bases). Trimming left V 5 bases short and J 2 bases short, with 13 bases between. Germline V gene data show CDR1 as SGHTA and CDR2 as FQGTGA. The CDR3 has 15 amino acids. DNA for the CDR3: TGTGCCAGCAGCATTTGGGGGCGCGGCAATCAGCCCCAGCATTTT. It specifies CASSIWGRGNQPQHF.

The rearrangement links TRBV3-1 (or the pseudogene TRBV3-2) to TRBJ1-6; a possible D gene is TRBD1 (5 bases). V lost 0 bases to trimming and J lost 7 bases, with 22 bases between them. The CDR3 length is 19 residues. Germline CDR1 and CDR2: LGHDT and YNNKEL (reference sequence). CDR3 residues: CASSQDPREWGGLNSPLHF. DNA of the CDR3: TGTGCCAGCAGCCAAGACCCCAGGGAATGGGGTGGTTTGAATTCACCCCTCCACTTT.

The chain employs TRBV18 and TRBJ1-3, with no clear D. CDR1 is KGHSH and CDR2 is LQKENI in the germline V gene. The length of the CDR3 is 15 residues. V was clipped by 5 bases and J by 0 bases, with 11 bases between them. The CDR3 is CASSFRTDSGNTIYF. In DNA form, the CDR3 reads TGTGCCAGCTCATTCCGGACTGACTCTGGAAACACCATATATTTT.

This chain joins TRBV30 and TRBJ2-5, with D tentatively TRBD1 (6 bases). V lost 5 bases, J lost 5 bases, and 15 bases lay in between. Germline values: CDR1 GTSNPN, CDR2 SVGIG (reference sequence). This CDR3 spans 13 amino acids. CDR3 DNA sequence: TGTGCCTGGTCAGGTAGAAGGGGGGAGACCCAGTACTTC. Translating gives CAWSGRRGETQYF.

The chain combines TRBV18 with TRBJ2-7; D may be TRBD1 (5 bases). Germline assignment: CDR1 KGHSH and CDR2 LQKENI. The CDR3 contains 13 residues. Trimming left V 3 bases short and J 0 bases short, with 6 bases between. The CDR3, as DNA: TGTGCCAGCTCACCCGACAGCTCCTACGAGCAGTACGTC. This translates into CASSPDSSYEQYV.

This rearrangement joins TRBV7-2 to TRBJ2-1; weak D call: TRBD2 (5 bases). Deletions cut 1 base from V and 6 bases from J, with 10 bases between. CDR3 size: 14 residues. Germline V gene lookup returns CDR1 SGHTA and CDR2 FQGNSA. CDR3 residues: CASSLGSGSNEQFF. CDR3 DNA sequence: TGTGCCAGCAGCTTAGGGAGCGGTTCCAATGAGCAGTTCTTC.

This chain joins TRBV5-1 and TRBJ2-5, with D tentatively TRBD1 (5 bases). Germline V gene sequence: CDR1 SGHRS, CDR2 YFSETQ. V gave up 4 bases and J gave up 2 bases, with 9 bases separating them. The length of the CDR3 is 13 residues. The CDR3 protein is CASSRNRQETQYF. The CDR3 coding sequence is TGCGCCAGCAGCAGAAACAGGCAAGAGACCCAGTACTTC.

The J gene is TRBJ2-5, the V gene TRBV7-8; 9 nucleotides match TRBD1. CDR3 length: 20 amino acids. V dropped 3 bases and J dropped 1; count of bases not matched to a gene: 18. Germline V lookup: CDR1 SGHVS, CDR2 FQNEAQ. The CDR3 loop is CASSFIYRRTGVGSQETQYF. CDR3 DNA sequence: TGTGCCAGCAGCTTTATATACCGTCGGACAGGGGTTGGGAGCCAAGAGACCCAGTACTTC.

A single count supports this clone. J is TRBJ1-2 and V is TRBV7-8, with D possibly TRBD1 on 5 matching bases. Per germline, CDR1 SGHVS and CDR2 FQNEAQ. There are 15 residues in the CDR3. V was shortened by 0 bases and J by 3 bases, with 11 bases between the two germline ends. The CDR3: CASSLATVSHYGYTF. The DNA for the CDR3 is TGTGCCAGCAGCTTAGCGACAGTTTCTCACTATGGCTACACCTTC.

V usage is TRBV19 and J usage is TRBJ1-3; the match to TRBD1 covers 8 bases. Germline CDR1 LNHDA, CDR2 SQIVND (reference sequence). The CDR3 spans 14 residues. With V trimmed by 7 bases and J by 4 bases, 6 bases remained unmatched. CDR3 coding DNA: TGTGCCAGTACCTCAGGGGGCGCCGGAAACACCATATATTTT. It encodes CASTSGGAGNTIYF.

The chain has TRBV25-1 and TRBJ2-1; maybe TRBD2 (6 bases). Germline CDR1 reads MGHDK; CDR2 reads SYGVNS. This CDR3 spans 14 amino acids. V was clipped by 4 bases and J by 3 bases, with 10 bases between them. CDR3 protein: CASSAPGSYNEQFF. DNA of the CDR3: TGTGCCAGCAGTGCCCCCGGGAGCTACAATGAGCAGTTCTTC.

The chain recombines TRBV5-1 with TRBJ2-2, with 10 bases that match TRBD2. V trimming: 2 bases; J trimming: 7 bases; junction bases outside the gene matches: 5. Germline V gene data show CDR1 as SGHRS and CDR2 as YFSETQ. This CDR3 has 15 residues. This CDR3 reads CASSFQREGLGELFF. For the CDR3, the DNA is TGCGCCAGCAGCTTTCAGCGGGAGGGCCTCGGGGAGCTGTTTTTT.

The rearrangement joins TRBV2 to TRBJ2-3; 7 bases line up with TRBD1. Germline loops: CDR1 SNHLY, CDR2 FYNNEI. CDR3 size: 15 residues. J gave up 0 bases and V 6 bases, and 6 bases lay outside the gene matches. CDR3 sequence (DNA): TGTGCCAGCAGGGCGACAGGGTCGAGCACAGATACGCAGTATTTT. Protein: CASRATGSSTDTQYF. The full variable domain, rest sourced from reference TRBV2 and TRBJ2-3, is EPEVTQTPSHQVTQMGQEVILRCVPISNHLYFYWYRQILGQKVEFLVSFYNNEISEKSEIFDDQFSVERPDGSNFTLKIRSTKLEDSAMYFCASRATGSSTDTQYFGPGTRLTVL.